Below, 25 T cell receptor beta chains from the same sample are listed, as sequenced in a study of cytomegalovirus exposure and HLA in healthy donors. In the PCR, 60 Vbeta and 13 Jbeta primers were used. The data were produced by immunoSEQ multiplex PCR, yet TCRdb's version contains in-frame clones alone and is incomplete. The sample consists of 200,000 or so clones, about 82% of them appearing once. The sample comprised PBMCs. The receptors here all came from a man in his thirties or forties in good health and CMV-seronegative.

This clone was counted a single time. The chain recombines TRBV7-3 with TRBJ2-7; perhaps TRBD1 as D (5 bases). With 3 bases removed from V and 7 bases from J, the gap between germline ends came to 13 bases. CDR3 size: 13 residues. In germline, CDR1 is SGHTA, CDR2 FQGTGA. This chain's CDR3 is CASSLGQGGEQYF. CDR3 nucleotide sequence: TGTGCCAGCAGCTTGGGCCAGGGTGGGGAGCAGTACTTC.

This clone has more than one count but fewer than ten. V gene TRBV19 combines with J gene TRBJ1-4; D is unclear. CDR3 length: 15 amino acids. Deletions cut 3 bases from V and 7 bases from J, with 15 bases between. The germline gives CDR1 LNHDA, CDR2 SQIVND (reference sequence). CDR3 coding DNA: TGTGCCAGTAGTATGGGCGGGGTACGGAGTGAAAAACTGTTTTTT. Translated, it gives CASSMGGVRSEKLFF.

V is TRBV5-1 and J is TRBJ1-1; possible D gene TRBD1, 5 bases. Trimming stripped 4 bases from V and 7 bases from J, with 17 bases between. The CDR3 has 14 amino acids. The germline V gene encodes CDR1 SGHRS and CDR2 YFSETQ. The CDR3, as DNA: TGCGCCAGCAGCCCGTCCTCAGGGTTCCGTGAAGCTTTCTTT. It yields the protein CASSPSSGFREAFF.

The chain couples TRBV6-1 to TRBJ1-4; 9 bases are shared with TRBD1. From germline, CDR1 is MNHNS and CDR2 SASEGT. The length of the CDR3 is 14 residues. The junction had 7 bases not matched to a gene; V was cut back by 3 bases and J by 11 bases. CDR3: CASSDPGTGLKLFF. DNA of the CDR3: TGTGCCAGCAGTGATCCCGGGACAGGGCTTAAACTGTTTTTT.

This clone was counted once. A much larger clone sits a single nucleotide away, making a read error possible. The genes are TRBV11-2 and TRBJ1-1, with 7 nucleotides matching TRBD1. CDR3 length: 13 residues. Trimming removed 5 bases from V and 1 base from J; junction bases left unmatched: 1. Germline CDR1 reads SGHAT; CDR2 reads FQNNGV. Here the CDR3 reads CASSRTGNTEAFF. Here the CDR3 DNA reads TGTGCCAGCAGCCGGACAGGGAACACTGAAGCTTTCTTT.

The J gene is TRBJ2-6, the V gene TRBV2; TRBD1 matches 7 bases. CDR3 length: 15 residues. The germline CDR1 and CDR2 sequences are SNHLY and FYNNEI. V gave up 5 bases and J gave up 3 bases; unmatched junction bases: 4. CDR3 protein: CASSKQGFGANVLTF. Written as DNA, the CDR3 is TGTGCCAGCAGTAAACAGGGGTTTGGGGCCAACGTCCTGACTTTC.

This rearrangement joins TRBV15 to TRBJ2-7; 10 nucleotides match TRBD1. Per germline, CDR1 LNHNV and CDR2 YYDKDF (reference sequence). The V gene end was trimmed by 5 bases and the J gene end by 3 bases; junction bases not matched to a gene: 13. There are 17 residues in the CDR3. For the CDR3, the DNA is TGTGCCACCAGCGAGGAATACCCCGGGACAGGGGTCTACGAGCAGTACTTC. Translated, it gives CATSEEYPGTGVYEQYF.

The CDR3 spells CASSFRNRDGNEQFF. Here the CDR3 DNA reads TGTGCCAGCAGTTTCCGGAACAGGGATGGCAATGAGCAGTTCTTC. The chain uses TRBV27 and TRBJ2-1; weak D call: TRBD1 (6 bases). CDR3 length: 15 residues. Trimming pared 3 bases from V and 6 bases from J, leaving 15 bases between. CDR1 MNHEY and CDR2 SMNVEV come from the germline V gene (reference sequence).

This clone was picked up a small number of times. Other DNA variants within this sample encode the same CDR3. The chain uses TRBV2 and TRBJ1-1; D is possibly TRBD1 (5 bases). The CDR3 is 12 residues long. The V gene lost 2 bases and the J gene lost 4 bases, with 5 bases spanning the gap. Looked up from germline, CDR1 is SNHLY and CDR2 is FYNNEI. The CDR3 DNA reads TGTGCCAGCAGTGAAAGGGGCACTGAAGCTTTCTTT. Its translation: CASSERGTEAFF.

CDR3 region: CASSFGAGDGYTF. The DNA of the CDR3 is TGTGCCAGCAGCTTTGGGGCAGGGGATGGCTACACCTTC. V usage is TRBV5-6 and J usage is TRBJ1-2; possible D gene TRBD1, 6 bases. The length of the CDR3 is 13 residues. Trimming removed 2 bases at V and 6 bases at J, with 11 bases between. CDR1 SGHDT and CDR2 YYEEEE come from the germline V gene.

The chain combines TRBV19 with TRBJ1-5; TRBD1 might be the D (6 bases). Germline CDR1 LNHDA, CDR2 SQIVND (reference sequence). V was shortened by 7 bases and J by 2 bases, with 21 bases between the two germline ends. The CDR3 is 17 residues long. CDR3 in amino acids: CASNPWGAGGGNQPQHF. DNA of the CDR3: TGTGCCAGTAACCCGTGGGGAGCGGGGGGCGGCAATCAGCCCCAGCATTTT. Based on the CDR3 plus reference TRBV19 and TRBJ1-5, the full variable domain is DGGITQSPKYLFRKEGQNVTLSCEQNLNHDAMYWYRQDPGQGLRLIYYSQIVNDFQKGDIAEGYSVSREKKESFPLTVTSAQKNPTAFYLCASNPWGAGGGNQPQHFGDGTRLSIL.

The chain recombines TRBV5-4 with TRBJ2-5; 7 bases align to TRBD1. J gave up 5 bases and V 3 bases, and 13 bases lay outside the gene matches. In germline, CDR1 is SGHNT, CDR2 YYREEE (reference sequence). The CDR3 sequence is 16 residues long. The CDR3 nucleotides are TGTGCCAGCAGCTCGGCCATATCGACAGGGAAGGAGACCCAGTACTTC. Protein: CASSSAISTGKETQYF. Together with reference TRBV5-4 and TRBJ2-5, the CDR3 gives the full variable domain: ETGVTQSPTHLIKTRGQQVTLRCSSQSGHNTVSWYQQALGQGPQFIFQYYREEENGRGNFPPRFSGLQFPNYSSELNVNALELDDSALYLCASSSAISTGKETQYFGPGTRLLVL.

This clone was seen a single time. The rearrangement uses TRBV18 and TRBJ2-4, with no clear D. Trimming removed 1 base at V and 0 bases at J, with 10 bases between. Germline assignment: CDR1 KGHSH and CDR2 LQKENI. This CDR3 contains 16 residues. The CDR3 coding sequence is TGTGCCAGCTCACCACTAAGTTCGGGAGCCAAAAACATTCAGTACTTC. It is translated as CASSPLSSGAKNIQYF.

The CDR3 sequence is CASRAGGSYNSPLHF. The CDR3 DNA follows: TGTGCCAGCAGGGCAGGGGGCTCCTATAATTCACCCCTCCACTTT. The rearrangement links TRBV27 to TRBJ1-6, with 7 bases aligning to TRBD1. The CDR3 has 15 amino acids. Germline CDR1 is MNHEY and CDR2 is SMNVEV (reference sequence). V gave up 6 bases and J gave up 0 bases; unmatched junction bases: 2.

The chain couples TRBV4-1 to TRBJ1-2; possible D gene TRBD1, 5 bases. CDR1 MGHRA and CDR2 YSYEKL come from the germline V gene. This CDR3 has 16 amino acids. Trimming pared 5 bases from V and 4 bases from J, leaving 20 bases between. The CDR3 loop is CASSTQFSAGSYGYTF. CDR3 sequence (DNA): TGCGCCAGCAGCACCCAGTTTTCCGCAGGGTCCTATGGCTACACCTTC.

The rearrangement uses TRBV27 and TRBJ2-7; a weak D match, TRBD2 (5 bases). V lost 5 bases, J lost 5 bases, and 16 bases lay in between. The CDR3 sequence is 14 residues long. Germline CDR1 MNHEY, CDR2 SMNVEV (reference sequence). CDR3 nucleotide sequence: TGTGCCAGCAGTGCGCTCGGGGTTCGGAACGAGCAGTACTTC. Residues: CASSALGVRNEQYF.

The chain combines TRBV6-6 with TRBJ2-1; TRBD1 is a possible D gene (5 bases). Germline V CDR1 and CDR2: MNHNY, SVGAGI (reference sequence). There are 13 residues in the CDR3. The V gene lost 6 bases and the J gene lost 8 bases, with 14 bases spanning the gap. For the CDR3, the DNA is TGTGCCAGCAGCCCTACCCCCAGGGATGAGCAGTTCTTC. Residues: CASSPTPRDEQFF.

The sample holds a few counts of this clone. The J gene is TRBJ2-2, the V gene TRBV18, with 10 bases identical to TRBD1. The CDR3 spans 16 residues. V trimming: 3 bases; J trimming: 1 base; junction bases outside the gene matches: 2. The germline V gene encodes CDR1 KGHSH and CDR2 LQKENI. Here the CDR3 DNA reads TGTGCCAGCTCACCCTGGACAGGGGGGAACACCGGGGAGCTGTTTTTT. It translates to CASSPWTGGNTGELFF. The entire variable domain, with the rest obtained from reference TRBV18 and TRBJ2-2, is as follows: NAGVMQNPRHLVRRRGQEARLRCSPMKGHSHVYWYRQLPEEGLKFMVYLQKENIIDESGMPKERFSAEFPKEGPSILRIQQVVRGDSAAYFCASSPWTGGNTGELFFGEGSRLTVL.

V is TRBV7-2 and J is TRBJ2-7; TRBD1 matches 11 bases. The germline CDR1 and CDR2 sequences are SGHTA and FQGNSA. The CDR3 sequence is 14 residues long. After removal of 3 bases from V and 6 bases from J, the junction contained 4 bases not matched to a gene. The CDR3 DNA sequence: TGTGCCAGCAGCTTCGGACAGGGGGCGATCGAGCAGTACTTC. Translating it yields CASSFGQGAIEQYF.

This clone was counted between two and nine times. In DNA form, the CDR3 reads TGTGCCAGCAGCTTAGGGCAGGTTGGCAATGAGCAGTTCTTC. Translating gives CASSLGQVGNEQFF. The V and J genes are TRBV11-3 and TRBJ2-1; D gene ambiguous. Germline values: CDR1 SGHNT, CDR2 YENEEA. V was clipped by 1 base and J by 6 bases, with 10 bases between them. The CDR3 is 14 amino acids.

V is TRBV19 and J is TRBJ2-3; a weak D match, TRBD1 (5 bases). This CDR3 region has 13 residues. The V gene lost 7 bases and the J gene lost 2 bases, with 10 bases spanning the gap. CDR1 is LNHDA and CDR2 is SQIVND in the germline V gene (reference sequence). CDR3 region: CASNGRVTDTQYF. The DNA for the CDR3 is TGTGCCAGTAATGGCAGGGTCACAGATACGCAGTATTTT.

The chain employs TRBV5-6 and TRBJ1-2; tentatively, D is TRBD1 (5 bases). CDR3 length: 15 amino acids. Germline V CDR1 and CDR2: SGHDT, YYEEEE. Trimming took 4 bases from V and 8 from J, leaving 21 bases between them. The CDR3 sequence is CASSPFDRLGGGYTF. CDR3 bases: TGTGCCAGCAGCCCCTTTGACCGGCTCGGGGGGGGCTACACCTTC.

About this clone: A read error may account for a junction end that differs from germline. The genes are TRBV5-8 and TRBJ2-7; 8 bases map to TRBD1. The CDR3 consists of 13 residues. CDR1 is SGHTS and CDR2 is YDEGEE in the germline V gene. CDR3 in amino acids: CASSLDREYEQYF. The CDR3 bases are TGTGCCAGCAGTTTGGACAGGGAGTACGAGCAGTACTTC.

This chain uses TRBV10-2 with TRBJ1-2, with 7 bases that match TRBD1. After removal of 8 bases from V and 2 bases from J, the junction contained 8 bases not matched to a gene. There are 14 residues in the CDR3. Germline loops: CDR1 WSHSY, CDR2 SAAADI. The CDR3 loop reads CASRPTGFNYGYTF. The CDR3 DNA reads TGCGCCAGCCGCCCGACAGGGTTCAACTATGGCTACACCTTC.

This clone appeared once. Written as DNA, the CDR3 is TGTGCCAGCAGCTGGGGAGGGGCGGTGAACACTGAAGCTTTCTTT. Protein: CASSWGGAVNTEAFF. The V call is TRBV7-2, the J call TRBJ1-1, with TRBD1 as a possible D gene (5 bases). In germline, CDR1 is SGHTA, CDR2 FQGNSA. This CDR3 has 15 residues. V lost 4 bases and J lost 0, with 12 bases in between.